Sequencing of this T cell receptor beta chain was carried out in a study of T cells expressing NK-cell markers (dated by TCRdb to 2019 to 2021). Describing the broader study: In sorted CD3+CD56+NKG2C+, CD3+CD56+NKG2C- and CD3+CD56-NKG2C+ T-cell subsets from several donors, TCR beta-chain repertoires were profiled. Of the eight sequenced donors, seven were found to be HCMV-seropositive and one was found to be HCMV-seronegative. The eight sequenced donors were randomly selected healthy volunteers, three men and five women. Sequencing of the libraries produced 2 x 150 bp reads on Illumina HiSeq 2000/2500, MiSeq or NextSeq.

What the work shows at the level of the full study, not this receptor alone: Whether the expanded NKG2C-expressing T cell clones were specific for HCMV antigens remained unclear. In 5 to 7 donors, the dominant CD3+CD56+NKG2C+ clonotypes ranked among the top 10 CD8+ clonotypes, making up 1.0-7.0% of CD8+ T cells. Those dominant clonotypes were again the most abundant among CD3+CD56-NKG2C+ cells in four donors, at about 25-65%.

The listed sequencing device is Illumina HiSeq 2000. TCR beta cDNA libraries were made by 5'RACE template switching that added a universal primer site and unique molecular identifiers. cDNA synthesis was primed from the TCR beta constant segment and was followed by two successive PCR amplification steps. The source study handled its data this way. MIGEC handled demultiplexing of the reads and grouping by UMI, while MiTCR was used to assemble and quantify clonotypes. Only TCR cDNA sequences supported by at least two reads were kept to exclude erroneous sequences. The tcR package was used for downstream repertoire analysis, with clonotypes matched between fractions based on CDR3 nucleotide sequence plus V segment. VDJmatch was used to annotate antigen specificity against VDJdb, with one amino acid substitution allowed in CDR3. TCRdb reprocessed the reads, and each CDR3 protein sequence is entered once, without DNA. V and J calls and clone size were set by TCRdb, not the authors. The table for this sample records about 390,000 distinct CDR3 sequences. Jointly, the top ten make up approximately 11% of the sample.

A commercial ELISA kit detecting HCMV-specific IgG in serum was used to determine HCMV serostatus. Peripheral blood mononuclear cells were isolated from blood by Ficoll density gradient centrifugation. On this clonotype itself: Its antigen is still unknown.

Spanning cysteine to phenylalanine, the CDR3 consists of 15 amino acids. No DNA is listed. Looking up the germline V gene (reference sequence) yields CDR1 MNHNY and CDR2 SVGAGI. The clonotype was recovered from a woman aged 45-65 years in good health. Donor details come from another sample of the same person, matched by shared clones. The sample comprised blood T cells: a sorted CD56 or NKG2C T cell subset, CD4+ or CD8+ T cells, or bulk PBMC T cells (not recorded which). The sequence is built from TRBV6-6 and TRBJ1-6; as DNA is missing, the TRBD1 call by TCRdb cannot be tested. This receptor has the CDR3 CASSWGSSYNSPLHF.